The clone carrying this T cell receptor beta chain turned up a few times. This sample was taken from a study of T cells after yellow fever vaccination. V was trimmed by 0 bases and J by 8 bases, leaving 11 bases between them. The CDR3 contains 13 residues. Germline assignment: CDR1 DFQATT and CDR2 SNEGSKA (reference sequence). TCRdb independently ran MiXCR on the 5' RACE reads; one entry per CDR3 protein. The sample yields some 600,000 distinct CDR3 sequences, roughly an eighth seen once. This rearrangement joins TRBV20-1 to TRBJ2-4; no clear D. Source: PBMCs, taken on the day of the yellow fever booster vaccination. The sequence came from a man aged 25 to 40 who received the YFV17D yellow fever vaccine. The CDR3 DNA is TGCAGTGCTAGAGAAGGGCTTTCGGACATTCAGTACTTC. It specifies CSAREGLSDIQYF.